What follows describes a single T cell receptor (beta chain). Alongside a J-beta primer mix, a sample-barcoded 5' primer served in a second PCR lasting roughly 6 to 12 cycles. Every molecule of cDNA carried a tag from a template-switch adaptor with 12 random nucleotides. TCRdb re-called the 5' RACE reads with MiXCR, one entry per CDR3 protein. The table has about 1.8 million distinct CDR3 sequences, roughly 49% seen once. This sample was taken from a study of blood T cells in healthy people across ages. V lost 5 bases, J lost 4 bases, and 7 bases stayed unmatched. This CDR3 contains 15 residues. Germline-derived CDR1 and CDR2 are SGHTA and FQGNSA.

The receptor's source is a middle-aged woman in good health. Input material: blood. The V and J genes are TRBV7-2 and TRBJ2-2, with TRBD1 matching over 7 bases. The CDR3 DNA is TGTGCCAGCAGCCCAGGGGGATCGAGCACCGGGGAGCTGTTTTTT. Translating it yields CASSPGGSSTGELFF. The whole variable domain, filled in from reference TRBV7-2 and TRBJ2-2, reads GAGVSQSPSNKVTEKGKDVELRCDPISGHTALYWYRQSLGQGLEFLIYFQGNSAPDKSGLPSDRFSAERTGGSVSTLTIQRTQQEDSAVYLCASSPGGSSTGELFFGEGSRLTVL.